The present T cell receptor (beta chain) was sequenced within a study of cytomegalovirus exposure and HLA in healthy donors. Germline V CDR1 and CDR2: SGHVS, FQNEAQ. This CDR3 is built from 13 residues. Unmatched junction bases numbered 3, after V lost 4 bases and J lost 5 bases. The donors (healthy individuals) were bone marrow donors. On this clone: As yet, its antigen is unknown.

The PCR employed 60 Vbeta primers together with 13 Jbeta primers. Measured with immunoSEQ multiplex PCR; TCRdb has only the in-frame clones, and not every one. Here the sample spans around 53,000 clones, roughly 80% being singletons. Study outcomes and limitations: According to reports, the classifier identified cytomegalovirus status with high specificity and sensitivity.

The chain recombines TRBV7-8 with TRBJ1-2, with TRBD1 identical over 8 bases. The specimen sequenced was PBMCs. The sequence was obtained from a man aged 25 to 40 in good health and CMV-seronegative. The CDR3 loop is CASSSGQGYGYTF. In nucleotides, the CDR3 is TGTGCCAGCAGCTCCGGACAGGGTTATGGCTACACCTTC.